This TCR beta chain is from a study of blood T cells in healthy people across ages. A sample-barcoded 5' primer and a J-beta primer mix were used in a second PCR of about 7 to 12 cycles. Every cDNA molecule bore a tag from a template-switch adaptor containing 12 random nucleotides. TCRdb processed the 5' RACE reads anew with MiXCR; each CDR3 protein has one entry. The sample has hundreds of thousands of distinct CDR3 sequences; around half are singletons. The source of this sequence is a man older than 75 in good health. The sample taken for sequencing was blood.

The CDR3 region has the DNA TGTGCCAGCAGCCAGCTTAGAGGTGGGGTGAGGGAGACCCAGTACTTC. It translates to CASSQLRGGVRETQYF. The chain recombines TRBV11-2 with TRBJ2-5; D not certain. With 5 bases removed from V and 5 bases from J, the gap between germline ends came to 21 bases. CDR1 and CDR2 (germline): SGHAT, FQNNGV. The CDR3 is 16 residues long.